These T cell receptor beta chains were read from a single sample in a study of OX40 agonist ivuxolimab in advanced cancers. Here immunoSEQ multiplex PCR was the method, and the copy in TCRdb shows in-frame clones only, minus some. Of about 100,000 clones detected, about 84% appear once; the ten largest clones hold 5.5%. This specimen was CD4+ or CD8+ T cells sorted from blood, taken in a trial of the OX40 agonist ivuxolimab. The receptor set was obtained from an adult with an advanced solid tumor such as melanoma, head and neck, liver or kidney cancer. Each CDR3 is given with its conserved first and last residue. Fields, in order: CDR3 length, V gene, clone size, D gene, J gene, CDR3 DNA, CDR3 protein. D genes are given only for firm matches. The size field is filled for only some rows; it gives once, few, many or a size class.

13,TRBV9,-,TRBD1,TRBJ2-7,TGTCCGCCCCCTCGGGACAGGGTGGACGAGCAGTACTTC,CPPPRDRVDEQYF
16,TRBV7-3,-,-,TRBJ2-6,TGTGCCAGCAGCCCAACCCGACTAGGAGGGGCCAACGTCCTGACTTTC,CASSPTRLGGANVLTF
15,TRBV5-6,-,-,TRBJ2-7,TGTGCCAGCAGCTTGCGGGCCCAGGCCCACCCCGAGCAGTACTTC,CASSLRAQAHPEQYF
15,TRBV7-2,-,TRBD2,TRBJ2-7,TGTGCCAGCAGTCCAGGGACTAGCGGTACCTACGAGCAGTACTTC,CASSPGTSGTYEQYF
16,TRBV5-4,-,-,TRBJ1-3,TGTGCCAGCAGCCTTGACCCCGGGAGCTCTGGAAACACCATATATTTT,CASSLDPGSSGNTIYF
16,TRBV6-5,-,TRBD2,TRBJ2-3,TGTGCCAGCAGTTACTCACTAGCGGGGGGGCAAAATACGCAGTATTTT,CASSYSLAGGQNTQYF
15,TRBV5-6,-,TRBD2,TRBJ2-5,TGTGCCAGCAGCTTGGCGGGAGGGCCGGGAGAGACCCAGTACTTC,CASSLAGGPGETQYF
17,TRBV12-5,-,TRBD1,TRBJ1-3,TGTGCTAGTGGTTTGTCAACCGGGACAGTCTCTGGAAACACCATATATTTT,CASGLSTGTVSGNTIYF
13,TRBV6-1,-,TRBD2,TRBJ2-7,TGTGCCAGCAGTAGGACTAGAGCCTACGAGCAGTACTTC,CASSRTRAYEQYF
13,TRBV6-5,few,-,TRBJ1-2,TGTGCCAGCAGGGGGCGACGTGGCTATGGCTACACCTTC,CASRGRRGYGYTF
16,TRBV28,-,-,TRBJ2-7,TGTGCCAGCAATGTCCTCAGGGGTTCAGGTTCCTACGAGCAGTACTTC,CASNVLRGSGSYEQYF
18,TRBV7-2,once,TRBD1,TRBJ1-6,TGTGCCAGCAGCTTAGGACAGGGGGCCAGGGCACCTAATTCACCCCTCCACTTT,CASSLGQGARAPNSPLHF
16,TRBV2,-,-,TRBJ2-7,TGTGCCAGCAGTGTACGGGCCGATAAAAGCTCCTACGAGCAGTACTTC,CASSVRADKSSYEQYF
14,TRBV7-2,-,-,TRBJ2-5,TGTGCCAGCAGCCCCGTGGGGGGCCAAGAGACCCAGTACTTC,CASSPVGGQETQYF
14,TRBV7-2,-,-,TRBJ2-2,TGTGCCAGCAGCACGGCGGGGAGCACCGGGGAGCTGTTTTTT,CASSTAGSTGELFF
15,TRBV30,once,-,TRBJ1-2,TGTGCCTGGAGCGCAGGATTGACGGAGCCCTATGGCTACACCTTC,CAWSAGLTEPYGYTF
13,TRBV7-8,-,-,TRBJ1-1,TGTGCCAGCAGCTTAGCGGACCCACGCTTGGCTTTCTTT,CASSLADPRLAFF
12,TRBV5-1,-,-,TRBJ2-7,TGCGCCAGCAGCCGGGACAAATACGAGCAGTACTTC,CASSRDKYEQYF
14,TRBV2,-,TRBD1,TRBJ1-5,TGTGCCAGCAGTCAGGACAGGGAGGGCCAGCCCCAGCATTTT,CASSQDREGQPQHF
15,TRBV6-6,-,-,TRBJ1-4,TGTGCCAGCAGTTACCTCGCAGGCCTTAATGAAAAACTGTTTTTT,CASSYLAGLNEKLFF
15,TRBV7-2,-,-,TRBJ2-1,TGTGCCAGCAGCCCGACAGCCGGAGAGTACAATGAGCAGTTCTTC,CASSPTAGEYNEQFF
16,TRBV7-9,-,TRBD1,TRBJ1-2,TGTGCCAGCAGCTTAGCGTCGGGACAGGGGGGCTATGGCTACACCTTC,CASSLASGQGGYGYTF
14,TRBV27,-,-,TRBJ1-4,TGTGCCAGCAGTCCCCGGGAAAAACGGGAAAAACTGTTTTTT,CASSPREKREKLFF
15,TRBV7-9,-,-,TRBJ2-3,TGTGCCAGCAGCTTAGTTGGTGGAGACTCAGATACGCAGTATTTT,CASSLVGGDSDTQYF
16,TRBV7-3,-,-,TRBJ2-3,TGTGCCAGCAGCTTCCGGCCAGCGGGCATGCAAGATACGCAGTATTTT,CASSFRPAGMQDTQYF
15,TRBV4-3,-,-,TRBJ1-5,TGCGCCAGCAGCCAAGATACGGATAGCAATCAGCCCCAGCATTTT,CASSQDTDSNQPQHF
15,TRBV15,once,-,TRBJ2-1,TGTGCCACCAGCAGGGAGGTGAGCTCCTACAATGAGCAGTTCTTC,CATSREVSSYNEQFF
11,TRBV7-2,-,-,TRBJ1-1,TGTGCCAGCAGCGTGCACAGTGAAGCTTTCTTT,CASSVHSEAFF
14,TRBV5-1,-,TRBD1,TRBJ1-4,TGCGCCAGCAGCCCGGGACAGGGGGCTGAAAAACTGTTTTTT,CASSPGQGAEKLFF
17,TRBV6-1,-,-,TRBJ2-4,TGTGCCAGCAGTGCCCCCGGGACGGCAAGGACCAAAAACATTCAGTACTTC,CASSAPGTARTKNIQYF
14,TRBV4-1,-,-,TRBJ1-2,TGCGCCAGCAGCCAAGAGGGATCCAACTATGGCTACACCTTC,CASSQEGSNYGYTF
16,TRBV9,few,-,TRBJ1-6,TGTGCCAGCAGCGTAGGTCCGAACTCCTATAATTCACCCCTCCACTTT,CASSVGPNSYNSPLHF
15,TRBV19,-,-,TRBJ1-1,TGTGCCAGTAGTATGGCAGGGATCGTCCGGACTGAAGCTTTCTTT,CASSMAGIVRTEAFF
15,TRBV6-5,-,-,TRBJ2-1,TGTGCCAGCAGTTACTCCTCGGGTAGCCCAAATGAGCAGTTCTTC,CASSYSSGSPNEQFF
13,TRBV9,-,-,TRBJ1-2,TGTGCCAGCAGCCCCGGGCAAAGGAGGGGCTACACCTTC,CASSPGQRRGYTF
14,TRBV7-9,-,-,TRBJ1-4,TGTGCCAGCAAGGAAGGAGCGACTAATGAAAAACTGTTTTTT,CASKEGATNEKLFF
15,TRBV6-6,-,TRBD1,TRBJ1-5,TGTGCCAGCAGTTACTCTGGGACAGGGAATCAGCCCCAGCATTTT,CASSYSGTGNQPQHF
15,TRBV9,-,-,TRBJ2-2,TGTGCCAGCAGCGTAGAACCGGGTAGCACCGGGGAGCTGTTTTTT,CASSVEPGSTGELFF
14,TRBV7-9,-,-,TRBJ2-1,TGTGCCAGCAGCCAGGGCGGTACCTACAATGAGCAGTTCTTC,CASSQGGTYNEQFF
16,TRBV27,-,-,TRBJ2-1,TGTGCCAGCAGTTCATCTGGGACGGGGGTCGCCAATGAGCAGTTCTTC,CASSSSGTGVANEQFF
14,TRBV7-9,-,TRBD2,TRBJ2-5,TGTGCCAGCAGCACCAGCGGGGGGGCTGAGACCCAGTACTTC,CASSTSGGAETQYF
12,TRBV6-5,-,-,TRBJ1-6,TGTGCCAGCGCGGGGTCCAATTCACCCCTCCACTTT,CASAGSNSPLHF
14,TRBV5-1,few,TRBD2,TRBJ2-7,TGCGCCAGCAGCTTGTGGACTAGTGGCTACGAGCAGTACTTC,CASSLWTSGYEQYF
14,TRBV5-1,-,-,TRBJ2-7,TGCGCCAGCAGCTTGGAGGTCGGATCCTACGAGCAGTACTTC,CASSLEVGSYEQYF
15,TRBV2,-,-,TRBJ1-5,TGTGCCAGCAGCGCGACAGTATATAGCAATCAGCCCCAGCATTTT,CASSATVYSNQPQHF
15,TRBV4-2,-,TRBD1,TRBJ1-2,TGTGCCAGCAGCCAAACGGGACAGGGGGCGCTTGGCTACACCTTC,CASSQTGQGALGYTF
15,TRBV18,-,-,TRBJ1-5,TGTGCCAGCTCACCATGGGGGGGTGGCAATCAGCCCCAGCATTTT,CASSPWGGGNQPQHF
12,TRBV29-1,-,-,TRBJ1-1,TGCAGCGTTGCTCCAACAGGGCCGGCGGCTTTCTTT,CSVAPTGPAAFF
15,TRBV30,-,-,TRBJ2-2,TGTGCCTGGACCTCACGGGGCTCGAACACCGGGGAGCTGTTTTTT,CAWTSRGSNTGELFF
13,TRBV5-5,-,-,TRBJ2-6,TGTGCCAGCAGAGATGGATGGGCCAACGTCCTGACTTTC,CASRDGWANVLTF
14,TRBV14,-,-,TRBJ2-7,TGTGCCAGCAGCCTAGTCCCGGGGGTCCACGAGCAGTACTTC,CASSLVPGVHEQYF
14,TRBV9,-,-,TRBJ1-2,TGTGCCAGCAGCACTACGACAGGTCAATATGGCTACACCTTC,CASSTTTGQYGYTF
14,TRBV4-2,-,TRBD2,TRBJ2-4,TGTGCCAGCAGCCAACTAGCGGGAGAGGACATTCAGCACTTC,CASSQLAGEDIQHF
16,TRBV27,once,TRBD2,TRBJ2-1,TGTGCCAGCACCCGCCCCCGGACTAGCGGCTACAATGAGCAGTTCTTC,CASTRPRTSGYNEQFF